This entry concerns a single T cell receptor (beta chain). Its specificity is not known. The method was immunoSEQ multiplex PCR; TCRdb's version includes in-frame clones alone and lacks a portion of them. The sample yields about 6,800 clones, 90% to 95% seen once. The data are from a study of lymphopenia after photon versus proton radiotherapy. Study-wide results and limits: Relative stability marked proton patients; photon patients lost diversity and naive cells. A bigger post-nadir fall in TCR diversity correlated inversely with survival time in deceased patients. Oligoclonal CD8+ Temra expansion after nadir drove photon patients' diversity drop.

Sequenced material: peripheral blood, taken from a patient treated with photon-based radiotherapy. The receptor's source is a woman aged 45-65 years with cholangiocarcinoma.

The CDR3 sequence is CASSIEFGAHSYEQYF. DNA of the CDR3: TGTGCCAGTAGTATTGAGTTTGGGGCCCACTCTTACGAGCAGTACTTC. The J gene is TRBJ2-7, the V gene TRBV19; a weak D match, TRBD1 (5 bases). Trimming shortened V by 3 bases and J by 4 bases, and 19 bases separated the two germline ends. Germline CDR1 and CDR2: LNHDA and SQIVND (reference sequence). This CDR3 has 16 residues.